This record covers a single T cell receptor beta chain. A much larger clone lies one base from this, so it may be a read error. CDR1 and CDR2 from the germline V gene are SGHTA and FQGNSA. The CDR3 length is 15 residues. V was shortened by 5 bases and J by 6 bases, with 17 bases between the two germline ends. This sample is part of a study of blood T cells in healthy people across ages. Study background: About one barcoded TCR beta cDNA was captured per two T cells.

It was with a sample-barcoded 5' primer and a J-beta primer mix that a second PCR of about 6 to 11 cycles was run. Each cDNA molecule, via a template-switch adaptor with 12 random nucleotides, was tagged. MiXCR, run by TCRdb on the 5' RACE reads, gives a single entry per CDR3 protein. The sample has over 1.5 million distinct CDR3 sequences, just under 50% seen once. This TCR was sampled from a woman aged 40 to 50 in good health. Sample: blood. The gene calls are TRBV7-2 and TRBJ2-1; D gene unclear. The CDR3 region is CASSRDQARSNEQFF. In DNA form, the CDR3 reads TGTGCCAGCAGCAGAGATCAAGCGAGGAGCAATGAGCAGTTCTTC.